This T cell receptor beta chain was profiled in a study of T-cell memory formation after mild COVID-19. On the study more broadly: TCR clusters mostly belonged to single donors.

Study results and limitations: Some responding clones appeared in pre-infection memory, suggesting cross-reactive memory joined. The second-wave clones peaking on day 37 were not confirmed as SARS-CoV-2-specific.

5'RACE primed from the constant segment yielded TCR alpha and TCR beta cDNA libraries bearing sample barcodes and UMIs. TCRdb called the 5' RACE reads again in MiXCR, with one record for every CDR3 protein. The data contain fewer than 300,000 distinct CDR3 sequences, roughly 17% of them singletons. This clonotype occurred a few times. Its target is unknown. The sequence derives from a man between 18 and 35 years old who had mild COVID-19 (a few samples of this study predate the infection). Cell type and time point are not known. The sequencing sample was made of PBMCs or a T cell subset sorted from them (not recorded which).

CDR3: CTILAASGGNQFF. CDR3 nucleotide sequence: TGCACCATCCTGGCGGCTAGCGGGGGAAATCAGTTCTTC. The V and J genes are TRBV20-1 and TRBJ2-1; TRBD2 aligns across 10 bases. The CDR3 totals 13 residues. The germline gives CDR1 DFQATT, CDR2 SNEGSKA (reference sequence).